One sample yielded the 13 T cell receptor beta chains listed below, sequenced in a study of T cell repertoires in cytomegalovirus infection. TCRdb fed the reads into MiXCR, producing one record per CDR3 protein. The profile shows 700,000 to 850,000 distinct CDR3 sequences, 32% of them singletons. These TCRs' antigens remain unknown. The sample here was cultured CD8+ T cells from PBMCs, taken from culture after CMV antigen stimulation. These TCRs come from a human donor in good health (CMV status not recorded). Some clones in this sample may be carry-over from other donors' samples.

The rearrangement uses TRBV7-2 and TRBJ2-3; 8 nucleotides align to TRBD1. CDR3 size: 15 residues. With 5 bases clipped from V and 5 bases from J, the junction kept 9 bases outside the gene matches. Germline CDR1 is SGHTA and CDR2 is FQGNSA. The CDR3 sequence: CASSPGNGQGDTQYF. CDR3 DNA: TGTGCCAGCAGCCCTGGCAATGGACAGGGAGATACGCAGTATTTT.

The rearrangement joins TRBV7-6 to TRBJ1-1, with no clear D. Trimming took 8 bases from V and 3 from J, leaving 13 bases between them. CDR1 SGHVS and CDR2 FNYEAQ come from the germline V gene. The CDR3 runs 13 residues. For the CDR3, the DNA is TGTGCCAGCCCCAGTCCGGGCCACACTGAAGCTTTCTTT. Protein sequence: CASPSPGHTEAFF.

Remarks on this clonotype: This clone may be a read error of a much larger clone one base away. The chain has TRBV6-2 or TRBV6-3 and TRBJ2-7; 7 bases are a match to TRBD1. Germline V gives CDR1 MNHEY, CDR2 SVGEGT. This CDR3 has 15 amino acids. The junction had 8 bases not matched to a gene; V was cut back by 5 bases and J by 1 base. This chain's CDR3 is CASSPLEGASYEQYV. The CDR3 region has the DNA TGTGCCAGCAGTCCTCTTGAGGGGGCTTCCTACGAGCAGTACGTC.

The J gene is TRBJ2-1, the V gene TRBV7-6, with 8 bases identical to TRBD1. V lost 3 bases, J lost 15 bases, and 13 bases stayed unmatched. Germline loops: CDR1 SGHVS, CDR2 FNYEAQ. The CDR3 length is 14 residues. The CDR3 here is CASSLGTGAGLGFF. CDR3 nucleotides: TGTGCCAGCAGCTTGGGGACAGGAGCCGGCCTGGGGTTCTTC. Full variable domain (missing parts from reference TRBV7-6 and TRBJ2-1): GAGVSQSPRYKVTKRGQDVALRCDPISGHVSLYWYRQALGQGPEFLTYFNYEAQQDKSGLPNDRFSAERPEGSISTLTIQRTEQRDSAMYRCASSLGTGAGLGFFGPGTRLTVL.

This clonotype was picked up a small number of times. The CDR3 here is CASSRPSGEQYV. Here the CDR3 DNA reads TGTGCCAGCAGTCGACCATCCGGGGAGCAGTACGTC. J is TRBJ2-7 and V is TRBV27, with no clear D. The CDR3 has 12 amino acids. CDR1 is MNHEY and CDR2 is SMNVEV in the germline V gene (reference sequence). Trimming removed 5 bases at V and 7 bases at J, with 12 bases between.

V is TRBV4-1 and J is TRBJ1-1; D gene uncertain. Germline V gene lookup returns CDR1 MGHRA and CDR2 YSYEKL. CDR3 length: 14 residues. The germline V and J ends were trimmed by 0 bases and 3 bases, with 8 bases remaining between them. For the CDR3, the DNA is TGCGCCAGCAGCCAAGACAAGGGATACACTGAAGCTTTCTTT. Amino acid sequence: CASSQDKGYTEAFF.

A remark on this clonotype: A single base separates this from a much larger clone, so it may be a read error. CDR3: CTSSYAGYGTDTQYF. CDR3 DNA sequence: TGTACCAGCAGCTACGCTGGGTACGGCACAGATACGCAGTATTTT. This chain connects TRBV7-3 to TRBJ2-3; no definite D call. Germline V lookup: CDR1 SGHTA, CDR2 FQGTGA. CDR3 length equals 15 residues.

J is TRBJ1-1 and V is TRBV4-1, with D uncertain. V lost 3 bases and J lost 7, with 9 bases in between. This CDR3 spans 12 amino acids. CDR1 is MGHRA, CDR2 YSYEKL, per germline. CDR3 nucleotides: TGCGCCAGCAGCCAGGACGCAAATGAAGCTTTCTTT. Translation gives CASSQDANEAFF.

The CDR3 DNA is TGTGCCAGCAGCTTAGGAGGCCATTCCAGGGGAAGAGCTAACTATGGCTACACCTTC. Translated: CASSLGGHSRGRANYGYTF. J is TRBJ1-2 and V is TRBV7-9, with D possibly being TRBD1 (6 bases). Trimming shortened V by 1 base and J by 0 bases, and 21 bases separated the two germline ends. Looked up from germline, CDR1 is SEHNR and CDR2 is FQNEAQ (reference sequence). This CDR3 is 19 amino acids long.

In its sample, this clonotype was seen a few times. The chain is built from TRBV28 and TRBJ1-5, with a tentative D call TRBD1 (5 bases). CDR1 and CDR2 (germline): MDHEN, SYDVKM. The CDR3 contains 13 residues. V lost 7 bases and J 6 bases, leaving 13 bases between the germline ends. The CDR3 DNA reads TGTGCCAGCACCCCGCAGGGCAGTCAGCCCCAGCATTTT. This sequence encodes CASTPQGSQPQHF.

CDR3 region: CASSNTLDSSSYNEQFF. DNA of the CDR3: TGTGCCAGCAGCAACACCTTGGACAGTAGCTCCTACAATGAGCAGTTCTTC. V is TRBV11-3 and J is TRBJ2-1; D may be TRBD1 (6 bases). The CDR3 covers 17 residues. Trimming shortened V by 5 bases and J by 0 bases, and 17 bases separated the two germline ends. Germline V gives CDR1 SGHNT, CDR2 YENEEA.

This clonotype has a handful of counts. The chain recombines TRBV12-3 or TRBV12-4 with TRBJ2-4, with D possibly being TRBD2 (6 bases). The CDR3 totals 13 residues. V was clipped by 4 bases and J by 12 bases, with 16 bases between them. CDR3 protein: CASSSEREDNQYF. The CDR3 nucleotides read TGTGCCAGCAGTTCCGAAAGGGAGGACAATCAGTACTTC.

The chain combines TRBV27 with TRBJ1-6; no firm D call. The germline CDR1 and CDR2 sequences are MNHEY and SMNVEV (reference sequence). V was pared by 3 bases and J by 7 bases, with 7 bases between. This CDR3 is 13 amino acids long. The CDR3 DNA follows: TGTGCCAGCAGTTTCAGTAACAATTCACCCCTCCACTTT. Translated, it gives CASSFSNNSPLHF.